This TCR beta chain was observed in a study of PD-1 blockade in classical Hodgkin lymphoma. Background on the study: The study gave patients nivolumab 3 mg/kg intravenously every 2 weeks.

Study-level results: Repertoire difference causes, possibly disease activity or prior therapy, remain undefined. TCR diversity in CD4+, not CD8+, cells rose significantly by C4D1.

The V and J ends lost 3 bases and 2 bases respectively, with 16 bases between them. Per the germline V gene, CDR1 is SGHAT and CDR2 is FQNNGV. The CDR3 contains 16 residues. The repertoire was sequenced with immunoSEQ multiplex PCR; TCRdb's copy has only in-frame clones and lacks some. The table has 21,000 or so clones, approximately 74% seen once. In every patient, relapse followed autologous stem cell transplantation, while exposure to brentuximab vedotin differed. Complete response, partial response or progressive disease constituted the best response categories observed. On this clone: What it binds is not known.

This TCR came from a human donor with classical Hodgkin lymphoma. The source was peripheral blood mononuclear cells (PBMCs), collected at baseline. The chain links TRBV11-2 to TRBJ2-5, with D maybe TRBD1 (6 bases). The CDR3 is CASSLATGPGQETQYF. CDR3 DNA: TGTGCCAGCAGCTTGGCGACAGGCCCCGGGCAAGAGACCCAGTACTTC.